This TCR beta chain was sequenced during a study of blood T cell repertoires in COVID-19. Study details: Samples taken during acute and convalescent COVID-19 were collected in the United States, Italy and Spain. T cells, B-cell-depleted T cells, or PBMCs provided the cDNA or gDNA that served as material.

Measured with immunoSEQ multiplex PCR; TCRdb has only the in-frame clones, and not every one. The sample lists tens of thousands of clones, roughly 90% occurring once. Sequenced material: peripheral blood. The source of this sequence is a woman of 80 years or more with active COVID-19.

The CDR3 DNA reads TGTGCCAGCAGCTCGCAGGGAAGCGAGCAGTACTTC. This gives the protein CASSSQGSEQYF. The chain recombines TRBV9 with TRBJ2-7; D is possibly TRBD1 (5 bases). The CDR3 loop spans 12 amino acids. The germline V gene encodes CDR1 SGDLS and CDR2 YYNGEE. With 4 bases removed from V and 6 bases from J, the gap between germline ends came to 11 bases.